The 27 T cell receptor beta chains below come from one sample, sequenced in a study of T cell responses to AZD1222 COVID-19 vaccine. Clones were read by immunoSEQ multiplex PCR, and TCRdb kept only the in-frame ones, dropping some. The sample lists 150,000 to 200,000 clones, approximately 90% occurring once. The source material was peripheral blood, sampled 28 days after the second AZD1222 dose. Receptor source: an adult who received the AZD1222 COVID-19 vaccine.

V and J are TRBV5-1 and TRBJ2-5, with TRBD1 identical over 7 bases. Germline loops: CDR1 SGHRS, CDR2 YFSETQ. This CDR3 contains 16 residues. The ends lost 2 bases at V and 4 bases at J; junction bases unmatched: 11. CDR3 sequence reads: CASSFGDSRISETQYF. The CDR3 DNA follows: TGCGCCAGCAGCTTCGGGGACAGCCGAATCTCAGAGACCCAGTACTTC.

Remarks on this clone: The same CDR3 also results from other DNA sequences found in this sample. The chain links TRBV12-3 or TRBV12-4 to TRBJ1-1; D not certain. The CDR3 is 12 amino acids. Trimming stripped 2 bases from V and 1 base from J, with 2 bases between. This CDR3 is CASSLRNTEAFF. The CDR3 DNA reads as TGTGCCAGCAGTTTAAGGAACACTGAAGCTTTCTTT.

The rearrangement joins TRBV5-5 to TRBJ1-2, with D perhaps TRBD1 (5 bases). Looked up from germline, CDR1 is SGHKS and CDR2 is YYEKEE (reference sequence). V gave up 4 bases and J gave up 4 bases, with 23 bases separating them. This CDR3 is 17 amino acids long. CDR3 protein: CASSLRDRDLKVYGYTF. CDR3 bases: TGTGCCAGCAGCCTGAGGGATCGGGACTTAAAAGTCTATGGCTACACCTTC.

The chain is built from TRBV5-1 and TRBJ2-5; D gene unclear. V lost 0 bases, J lost 5 bases, and 11 bases lay in between. Germline loops: CDR1 SGHRS, CDR2 YFSETQ. The CDR3 sequence is 14 residues long. CDR3 bases: TGCGCCAGCAGCTTGGGGCAGCTTATTGAGACCCAGTACTTC. Its translation is CASSLGQLIETQYF.

This chain links TRBV4-1 with TRBJ2-1; D remains ambiguous. Germline loops: CDR1 MGHRA, CDR2 YSYEKL. The CDR3 consists of 17 residues. V lost 2 bases and J lost 0, with 14 bases in between. CDR3 sequence (DNA): TGCGCCAGCAGCCAAAGATCCAGCCTTAGCTCCTACAATGAGCAGTTCTTC. Its translation: CASSQRSSLSSYNEQFF.

The chain carries TRBV5-1 and TRBJ1-6; no firm D call. Germline V gene data show CDR1 as SGHRS and CDR2 as YFSETQ. V was cut by 1 base and J by 6 bases, with 8 bases left in between. CDR3 length equals 14 residues. The CDR3 region has the DNA TGCGCCAGCAGCTTGAGTCAGCTTAATTCACCCCTCCACTTT. It translates to CASSLSQLNSPLHF.

The rearrangement uses TRBV6-1 and TRBJ2-7; unclear D gene. The germline V gene encodes CDR1 MNHNS and CDR2 SASEGT. CDR3 length: 14 residues. Trimming removed 0 bases from V and 3 bases from J, with 9 bases in between. As DNA, the CDR3 is TGTGCCAGCAGTGAAGCGTCTTCCTTCTACGAGCAGTACTTC. It specifies CASSEASSFYEQYF.

The chain uses TRBV19 and TRBJ2-7; 11 nucleotides agree with TRBD1. The length of the CDR3 is 15 residues. Germline-derived CDR1 and CDR2 are LNHDA and SQIVND (reference sequence). The V and J ends lost 5 bases and 1 base, in that order; junction bases with no gene match: 4. In nucleotides, the CDR3 is TGTGCCAGTAGTTTCCGGGACAGGGGGTCCTACGAGCAGTACTTC. Amino acids: CASSFRDRGSYEQYF.

This rearrangement joins TRBV19 to TRBJ2-1; D ambiguous. Germline lookup yields CDR1 LNHDA and CDR2 SQIVND (reference sequence). The CDR3 has 12 amino acids. The V end was cut by 5 bases, the J end by 6 bases, with 8 bases between. The CDR3: CASSLYGNEQFF. As DNA, the CDR3 is TGTGCCAGTAGTCTATACGGCAATGAGCAGTTCTTC.

CDR3 protein: CASSVRGPANTEAFF. Written as DNA, the CDR3 is TGTGCCAGCAGTGTAAGGGGGCCCGCAAACACTGAAGCTTTCTTT. The chain uses TRBV6-4 and TRBJ1-1; 7 bases align to TRBD1. The CDR3 contains 15 residues. After removal of 4 bases from V and 2 bases from J, the junction contained 7 bases not matched to a gene. Looked up from germline, CDR1 is MRHNA and CDR2 is SNTAGT.

The chain combines TRBV14 with TRBJ2-5, with TRBD1 matching over 7 bases. The ends lost 6 bases at V and 1 base at J; junction bases unmatched: 11. CDR1 and CDR2 (germline): SGHDN, FVKESK. The CDR3 runs to 16 residues. CDR3 protein: CASSQQGTWGQETQYF. The DNA for the CDR3 is TGTGCCAGCAGTCAACAGGGGACATGGGGCCAAGAGACCCAGTACTTC.

The chain employs TRBV6-6 and TRBJ1-5; 8 bases are a match to TRBD1. The J segment lost 2 bases and the V segment lost 5 bases, leaving 8 bases of the junction unmatched. CDR3 length equals 16 residues. CDR1 is MNHNY and CDR2 is SVGAGI in the germline V gene (reference sequence). CDR3 coding DNA: TGTGCCAGCAGTGCATCAGGGGGCGCTGGCAATCAGCCCCAGCATTTT. Translation gives CASSASGGAGNQPQHF.

The V call is TRBV5-6, the J call TRBJ1-1, with 8 bases fitting TRBD1. Germline CDR1 SGHDT, CDR2 YYEEEE. The CDR3 loop spans 15 amino acids. Germline trimming cut 4 bases from V and 5 bases from J; bases unmatched to any gene: 10. In DNA, the CDR3 is TGTGCCAGCAGCCTGACAGGGGACCTGTGGACTGAAGCTTTCTTT. Encoded protein: CASSLTGDLWTEAFF.

This clone has a single count. The rearrangement uses TRBV2 and TRBJ1-2, with 9 bases fitting TRBD1. The CDR3 totals 15 residues. V dropped 2 bases and J dropped 6; count of bases not matched to a gene: 7. Germline V CDR1 and CDR2: SNHLY, FYNNEI. CDR3 loop: CASSEIPGQGNGYTF. CDR3 nucleotides: TGTGCCAGCAGTGAAATCCCTGGACAGGGGAATGGCTACACCTTC.

The chain recombines TRBV6-2 or TRBV6-3 with TRBJ2-2; D remains unclear. Germline V gene sequence: CDR1 MNHEY, CDR2 SVGEGT. There are 13 residues in the CDR3. V was clipped by 4 bases and J by 4 bases, with 7 bases between them. This chain's CDR3 is CASSSYGTGELFF. Here the CDR3 DNA reads TGTGCCAGCAGTTCCTACGGCACCGGGGAGCTGTTTTTT.

This chain joins TRBV6-1 and TRBJ1-5; 7 bases align to TRBD1. Germline values: CDR1 MNHNS, CDR2 SASEGT. J gave up 4 bases and V 4 bases, and 10 bases lay outside the gene matches. The CDR3 has 16 residues. The CDR3 here is CASSAGPAGGNQPQHF. For the CDR3, the DNA is TGTGCCAGCAGTGCCGGCCCGGCAGGGGGGAATCAGCCCCAGCATTTT.

The chain couples TRBV2 to TRBJ2-3, with 12 bases lining up with TRBD2. Trimming took 3 bases from V and 3 from J; bases not matched to a gene: 10. Germline-derived CDR1 and CDR2 are SNHLY and FYNNEI. There are 18 residues in the CDR3. CDR3 sequence (DNA): TGTGCCAGCAGTGATAGGATCCTAGCGGGGGGGCTGACAGATACGCAGTATTTT. This codes for CASSDRILAGGLTDTQYF.

This clone was found once. The rearrangement joins TRBV29-1 to TRBJ2-3; 8 bases are a match to TRBD1. This CDR3 spans 12 amino acids. CDR1 and CDR2 (germline): SQVTM, ANQGSEA. Trimming removed 6 bases from V and 5 bases from J; junction bases left unmatched: 4. CDR3 amino acids: CSVGQAQDTQYF. CDR3 coding DNA: TGCAGCGTGGGACAGGCGCAAGATACGCAGTATTTT.

This clone was seen only a few times. The genes are TRBV10-3 and TRBJ2-3, with 7 bases matching TRBD1. The germline V gene has CDR1 ENHRY and CDR2 SYGVKD. The CDR3 covers 15 residues. Trimming at V came to 3 bases and at J to 0 bases, leaving 3 bases not matched to a gene. For the CDR3, the DNA is TGTGCCATCAGTGACCAGGGGGTCAGCACAGATACGCAGTATTTT. Translating it yields CAISDQGVSTDTQYF.

This clone was counted only a few times. V usage is TRBV2 and J usage is TRBJ1-5; tentatively, D is TRBD1 (6 bases). Per the germline V gene, CDR1 is SNHLY and CDR2 is FYNNEI. The V gene lost 4 bases and the J gene lost 1 base, with 8 bases spanning the gap. The CDR3 contains 14 residues. CDR3 DNA sequence: TGTGCCAGCAGTGGTGACAGGAGCAATCAGCCCCAGCATTTT. Its protein is CASSGDRSNQPQHF.

This chain connects TRBV28 to TRBJ2-5, with 10 bases aligning to TRBD2. CDR1 is MDHEN and CDR2 is SYDVKM in the germline V gene. J lost 4 bases, V lost 7 bases, and 3 bases had no gene match. There are 13 residues in the CDR3. CDR3 in DNA: TGTGCCAGCACCGTAGCGGGGGGAGAGACCCAGTACTTC. It is translated as CASTVAGGETQYF.

With regard to this clone: The sample has other DNA sequences that encode this CDR3 too. The chain employs TRBV7-8 and TRBJ2-3, with D unresolved. The V gene lost 5 bases and the J gene lost 3 bases, with 6 bases spanning the gap. The length of the CDR3 is 12 residues. Germline values: CDR1 SGHVS, CDR2 FQNEAQ. The CDR3 nucleotides are TGTGCCAGCAGCCGTTTTACAGATACGCAGTATTTT. Protein product: CASSRFTDTQYF. Looking up the rest from reference TRBV7-8 and TRBJ2-3 gives the full variable domain: GAGVSQSPRYKVAKRGQDVALRCDPISGHVSLFWYQQALGQGPEFLTYFQNEAQLDKSGLPSDRFFAERPEGSVSTLKIQRTQQEDSAVYLCASSRFTDTQYFGPGTRLTVL.

This clone was picked up one time. The chain couples TRBV7-9 to TRBJ1-1; no clear D gene. Trimming left V 11 bases short and J 4 bases short, with 14 bases between. The CDR3 covers 12 residues. Germline V gives CDR1 SEHNR, CDR2 FQNEAQ (reference sequence). Here the CDR3 DNA reads TGTGCCCTGGGTCCCATAGGCACTGAAGCTTTCTTT. Translating it yields CALGPIGTEAFF.

The chain carries TRBV5-4 and TRBJ2-1; tentative D call: TRBD1 (5 bases). Germline assignment: CDR1 SGHNT and CDR2 YYREEE (reference sequence). Trimming stripped 0 bases from V and 7 bases from J, with 14 bases between. This CDR3 spans 15 amino acids. In DNA form, the CDR3 reads TGTGCCAGCAGCTTGGCTCTCTCAGGGTGGAATGAGCAGTTCTTC. As protein: CASSLALSGWNEQFF.

The genes are TRBV9 and TRBJ1-1; no clear D. Germline lookup yields CDR1 SGDLS and CDR2 YYNGEE. The length of the CDR3 is 14 residues. V dropped 0 bases and J dropped 8 bases, with 14 bases sitting between them. DNA of the CDR3: TGTGCCAGCAGCGTAGGGCCCGCCGCGTGGGAAGCTTTCTTT. It codes for CASSVGPAAWEAFF.

V gene TRBV19 combines with J gene TRBJ2-3; 9 nucleotides align to TRBD1. This CDR3 spans 16 amino acids. Germline-derived CDR1 and CDR2 are LNHDA and SQIVND (reference sequence). V was clipped by 4 bases and J by 2 bases; unmatched bases: 7. CDR3 protein: CASSTRTGAFTDTQYF. CDR3 in DNA: TGTGCCAGTAGTACAAGGACAGGGGCGTTCACAGATACGCAGTATTTT.

This chain joins TRBV9 and TRBJ2-1; D is possibly TRBD1 or TRBD2 (5 bases each). This CDR3 has 16 residues. Germline loops: CDR1 SGDLS, CDR2 YYNGEE. V lost 0 bases, J lost 0 bases, and 10 bases lay in between. CDR3 sequence reads: CASSVVSGSSYNEQFF. The CDR3 nucleotides read TGTGCCAGCAGCGTAGTTTCAGGGAGCTCCTACAATGAGCAGTTCTTC.